This T cell receptor (beta chain) came from a study of T cells after somatic rescue of genetic block. The CDR3 totals 11 residues. V was cut by 10 bases and J by 14 bases, with 18 bases left in between. The germline CDR1 and CDR2 sequences are SNHLY and FYNNEI. Sequencing used immunoSEQ multiplex PCR; TCRdb keeps in-frame clones, though not all of them. The sample has roughly 13,000 clones; around 70% are singletons. The receptor comes from a boy younger than 18. The J gene is TRBJ2-1, the V gene TRBV2; D perhaps matches TRBD2 (5 bases). Sequenced sample: peripheral blood mononuclear cells (PBMCs). This CDR3 reads CATARGLFEFF. Written as DNA, the CDR3 is TGTGCCACCGCACGGGGTCTGTTCGAGTTCTTC. Complete variable domain (other parts from reference TRBV2 and TRBJ2-1): EPEVTQTPSHQVTQMGQEVILRCVPISNHLYFYWYRQILGQKVEFLVSFYNNEISEKSEIFDDQFSVERPDGSNFTLKIRSTKLEDSAMYFCATARGLFEFFGPGTRLTVL.